This is a list of T cell receptor beta chains from one sample in a study of cytomegalovirus exposure and HLA in healthy donors. The protocol was immunoSEQ multiplex PCR, while the TCRdb copy is restricted to in-frame clones and leaves out a portion. The sample has approximately 220,000 clones, 75% seen once. The sequenced sample was PBMCs. These receptors were collected from a woman aged 25 to 39 in good health and CMV-seronegative. Each CDR3 is given with its conserved first and last residue. D genes are given only for firm matches.

D gene	V gene	J gene	CDR3 protein
TRBD1	TRBV27	TRBJ1-1	CASSSRDSSSSEAFF
-	TRBV11-2	TRBJ2-5	CTSTFARGGETQYF
-	TRBV5-6	TRBJ2-1	CASSLEVGGGSRNEQFF
TRBD1	TRBV5-5	TRBJ2-7	CASSWDRAYEQYF
TRBD1	TRBV6-5	TRBJ1-2	CASSTAGTGDGYTF
TRBD1	TRBV27	TRBJ2-7	CASSRQLRDRGLHEQYF
-	TRBV6-5	TRBJ1-2	CASSYSGTAGNYGYTF
-	TRBV7-7	TRBJ2-7	CASSLNQGSHYEQYF
-	TRBV19	TRBJ1-4	CASSPPGAANEKLFF
TRBD2	TRBV27	TRBJ2-7	CASSLWGGSYEQYF
TRBD2	TRBV7-6	TRBJ2-1	CASSHPGLAGGSKQFF
TRBD2	TRBV11-3	TRBJ2-1	CASSRRTSGAGSYNEQFF
-	TRBV6-6	TRBJ2-5	CASSYSSGPRETQYF
TRBD1	TRBV10-1	TRBJ1-1	CANVYRGNTEAFF
-	TRBV6-5	TRBJ2-7	CASSEAYGDEQYF